This T cell receptor beta chain was sequenced for a study of cytomegalovirus exposure and HLA in healthy donors. In the study overall: A preliminary data release comprised roughly 80 million unique TCRs obtained from HLA-typed donors. Findings and caveats of the study: In a later analysis, TCR beta V- and J-gene trimming showed a link to a missense DCLRE1C variant. A later analysis, which compared TCR beta chains of equal frequency, found the HLA-associated ones more clonally expanded.

The PCR contained 60 Vbeta and 13 Jbeta primers. Assay used: immunoSEQ multiplex PCR; TCRdb lists only in-frame clones, some missing. The data hold about 100,000 clones, with roughly three quarters observed a single time. For this clone: Its antigen is unidentified.

This CDR3 contains 17 residues. Trimming took 1 base from V and 0 from J, leaving 13 bases between them. Per germline, CDR1 MGHRA and CDR2 YSYEKL. The sequence was collected from a woman aged 55-70 years in good health and CMV-seropositive. Material: PBMCs. The chain recombines TRBV4-1 with TRBJ2-1; no reliable D call. CDR3 residues: CASSQGAAYFSYNEQFF. CDR3 nucleotide sequence: TGCGCCAGCAGCCAAGGGGCAGCCTATTTCTCCTACAATGAGCAGTTCTTC.